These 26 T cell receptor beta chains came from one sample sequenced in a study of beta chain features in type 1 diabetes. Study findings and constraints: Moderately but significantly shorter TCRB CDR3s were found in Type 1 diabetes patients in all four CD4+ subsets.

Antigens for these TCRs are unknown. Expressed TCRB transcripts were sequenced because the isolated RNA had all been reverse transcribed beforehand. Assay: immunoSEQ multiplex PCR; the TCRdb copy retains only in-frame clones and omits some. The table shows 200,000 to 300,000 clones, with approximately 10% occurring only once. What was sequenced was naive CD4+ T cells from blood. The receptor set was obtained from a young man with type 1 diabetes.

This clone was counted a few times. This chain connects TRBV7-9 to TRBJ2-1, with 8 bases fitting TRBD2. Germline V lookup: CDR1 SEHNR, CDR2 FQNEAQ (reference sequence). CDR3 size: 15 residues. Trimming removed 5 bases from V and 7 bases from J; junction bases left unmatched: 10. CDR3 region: CASSQAAAGDNEQFF. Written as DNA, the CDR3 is TGTGCCAGCAGCCAGGCCGCAGCGGGGGATAATGAGCAGTTCTTC.

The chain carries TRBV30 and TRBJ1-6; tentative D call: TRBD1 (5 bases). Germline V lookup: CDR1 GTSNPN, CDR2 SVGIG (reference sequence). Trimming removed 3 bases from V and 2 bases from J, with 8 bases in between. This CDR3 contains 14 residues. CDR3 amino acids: CAWSIQAYNSPLHF. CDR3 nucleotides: TGTGCCTGGAGCATACAGGCCTATAATTCACCCCTCCACTTT. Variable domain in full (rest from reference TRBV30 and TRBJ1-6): SQTIHQWPATLVQPVGSPLSLECTVEGTSNPNLYWYRQAAGRGLQLLFYSVGIGQISSEVPQNLSASRPQDRQFILSSKKLLLSDSGFYLCAWSIQAYNSPLHFGNGTRLTVT.

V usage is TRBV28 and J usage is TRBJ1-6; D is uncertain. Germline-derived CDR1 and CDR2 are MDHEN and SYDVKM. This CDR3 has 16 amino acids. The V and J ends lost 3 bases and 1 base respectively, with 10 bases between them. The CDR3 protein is CASSFPAGSYNSPLHF. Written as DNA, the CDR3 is TGTGCCAGCAGTTTCCCCGCCGGTTCCTATAATTCACCCCTCCACTTT. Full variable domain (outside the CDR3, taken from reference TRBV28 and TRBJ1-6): DVKVTQSSRYLVKRTGEKVFLECVQDMDHENMFWYRQDPGLGLRLIYFSYDVKMKEKGDIPEGYSVSREKKERFSLILESASTNQTSMYLCASSFPAGSYNSPLHFGNGTRLTVT.

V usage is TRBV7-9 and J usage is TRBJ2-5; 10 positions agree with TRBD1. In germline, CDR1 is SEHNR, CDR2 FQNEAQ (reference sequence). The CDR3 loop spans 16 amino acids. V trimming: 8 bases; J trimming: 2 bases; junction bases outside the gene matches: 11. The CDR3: CASGYRDRGHQETQYF. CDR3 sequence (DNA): TGTGCCAGCGGCTATCGGGACAGGGGTCATCAAGAGACCCAGTACTTC.

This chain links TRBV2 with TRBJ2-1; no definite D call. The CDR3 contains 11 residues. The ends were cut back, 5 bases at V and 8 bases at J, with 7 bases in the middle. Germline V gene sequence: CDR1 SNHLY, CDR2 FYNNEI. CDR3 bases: TGTGCCAGCAGTTTTAGCCATGAGCAGTTCTTC. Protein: CASSFSHEQFF.

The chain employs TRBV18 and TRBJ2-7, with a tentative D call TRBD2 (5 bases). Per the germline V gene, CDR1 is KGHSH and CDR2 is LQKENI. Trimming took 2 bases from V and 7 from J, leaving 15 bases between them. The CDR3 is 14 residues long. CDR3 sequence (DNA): TGTGCCAGCTCACCAACAAGTAGGGAGCATGAGCAGTACTTC. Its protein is CASSPTSREHEQYF.

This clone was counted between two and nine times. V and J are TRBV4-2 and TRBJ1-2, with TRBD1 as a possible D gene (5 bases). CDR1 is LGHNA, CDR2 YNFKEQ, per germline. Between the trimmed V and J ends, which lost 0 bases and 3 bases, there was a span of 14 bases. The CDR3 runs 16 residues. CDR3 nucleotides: TGTGCCAGCAGCCAAGAGGGCGTACAGGCGGACTATGGCTACACCTTC. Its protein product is CASSQEGVQADYGYTF.

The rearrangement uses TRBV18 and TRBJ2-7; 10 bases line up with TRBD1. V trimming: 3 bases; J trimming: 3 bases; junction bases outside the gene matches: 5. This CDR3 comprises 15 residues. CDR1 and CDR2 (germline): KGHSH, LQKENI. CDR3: CASSPSGTGDYEQYF. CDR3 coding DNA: TGTGCCAGCTCACCTTCCGGGACAGGGGACTACGAGCAGTACTTC.

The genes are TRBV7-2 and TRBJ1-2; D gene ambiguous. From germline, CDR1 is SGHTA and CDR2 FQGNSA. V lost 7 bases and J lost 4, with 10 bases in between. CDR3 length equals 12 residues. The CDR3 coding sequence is TGTGCCAGCACCCTGAGGAGCTATGGCTACACCTTC. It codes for CASTLRSYGYTF.

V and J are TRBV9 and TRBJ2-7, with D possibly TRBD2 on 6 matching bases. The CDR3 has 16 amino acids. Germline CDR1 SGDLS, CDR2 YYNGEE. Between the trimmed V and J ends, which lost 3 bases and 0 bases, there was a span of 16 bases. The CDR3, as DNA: TGTGCCAGCAGCGCTACTGGCGGGGCTTTCTCCTACGAGCAGTACTTC. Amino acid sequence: CASSATGGAFSYEQYF.

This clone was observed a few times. For the CDR3, the DNA is TGTGCCAGCAGCGTAGGAGGGCTGGAGGGGGAGCTGTTTTTT. Encoded protein: CASSVGGLEGELFF. The chain uses TRBV9 and TRBJ2-2; D is perhaps TRBD2 (5 bases). The CDR3 spans 14 residues. Germline lookup yields CDR1 SGDLS and CDR2 YYNGEE. V was clipped by 0 bases and J by 8 bases, with 11 bases between them.

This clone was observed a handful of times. The CDR3: CASSPPQLGAGLNEQFF. The CDR3 DNA follows: TGTGCCAGCAGCCCCCCCCAGCTTGGGGCAGGGTTGAATGAGCAGTTCTTC. The J gene is TRBJ2-1, the V gene TRBV9, with a tentative D call TRBD1 (5 bases). This CDR3 is built from 17 residues. V was cut by 4 bases and J by 7 bases, with 24 bases left in between. Germline CDR1 reads SGDLS; CDR2 reads YYNGEE.

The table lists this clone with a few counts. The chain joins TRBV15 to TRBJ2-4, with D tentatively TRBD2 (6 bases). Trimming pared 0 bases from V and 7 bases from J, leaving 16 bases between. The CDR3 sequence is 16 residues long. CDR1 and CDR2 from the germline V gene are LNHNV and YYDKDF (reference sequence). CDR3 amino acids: CATSRDRGLPSNIQYF. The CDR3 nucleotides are TGTGCCACCAGCAGAGATCGTGGACTACCCTCCAACATTCAGTACTTC.

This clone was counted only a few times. This CDR3 reads CASPPSYEQYF. The CDR3 nucleotides are TGTGCCAGCCCCCCATCCTACGAGCAGTACTTC. The rearrangement uses TRBV19 and TRBJ2-7; D unresolved. V gave up 9 bases and J gave up 1 base, with 7 bases separating them. The CDR3 extends over 11 amino acids. Germline values: CDR1 LNHDA, CDR2 SQIVND (reference sequence). The whole variable domain, filled in from reference TRBV19 and TRBJ2-7, reads DGGITQSPKYLFRKEGQNVTLSCEQNLNHDAMYWYRQDPGQGLRLIYYSQIVNDFQKGDIAEGYSVSREKKESFPLTVTSAQKNPTAFYLCASPPSYEQYFGPGTRLTVT.

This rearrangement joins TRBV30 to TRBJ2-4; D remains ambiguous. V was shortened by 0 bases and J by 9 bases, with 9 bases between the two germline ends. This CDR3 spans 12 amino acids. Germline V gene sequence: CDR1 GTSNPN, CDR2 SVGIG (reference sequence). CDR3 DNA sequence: TGTGCCTGGAGTGTAGATGGCCCCATTCAGTACTTC. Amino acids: CAWSVDGPIQYF.

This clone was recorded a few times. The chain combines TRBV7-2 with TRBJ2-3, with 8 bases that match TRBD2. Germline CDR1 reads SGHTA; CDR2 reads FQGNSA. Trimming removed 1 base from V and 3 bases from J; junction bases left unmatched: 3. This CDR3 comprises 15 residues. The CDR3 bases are TGTGCCAGCAGCTTAGTGAGACTAGCGACAGATACGCAGTATTTT. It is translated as CASSLVRLATDTQYF.

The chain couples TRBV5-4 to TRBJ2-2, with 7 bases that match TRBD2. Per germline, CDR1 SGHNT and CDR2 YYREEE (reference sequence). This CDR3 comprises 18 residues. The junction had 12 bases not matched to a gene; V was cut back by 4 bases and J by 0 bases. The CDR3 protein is CASSPGGGHKSNTGELFF. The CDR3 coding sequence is TGTGCCAGCAGCCCGGGAGGAGGTCACAAATCGAACACCGGGGAGCTGTTTTTT. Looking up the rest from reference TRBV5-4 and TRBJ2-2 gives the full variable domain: ETGVTQSPTHLIKTRGQQVTLRCSSQSGHNTVSWYQQALGQGPQFIFQYYREEENGRGNFPPRFSGLQFPNYSSELNVNALELDDSALYLCASSPGGGHKSNTGELFFGEGSRLTVL.

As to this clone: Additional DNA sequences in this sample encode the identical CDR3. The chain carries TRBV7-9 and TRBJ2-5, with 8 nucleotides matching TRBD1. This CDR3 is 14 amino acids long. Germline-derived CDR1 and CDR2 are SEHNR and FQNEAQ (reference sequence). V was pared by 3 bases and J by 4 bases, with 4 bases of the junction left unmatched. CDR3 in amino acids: CASSLVTGGETQYF. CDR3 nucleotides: TGTGCCAGCAGCTTGGTAACAGGGGGAGAGACCCAGTACTTC.

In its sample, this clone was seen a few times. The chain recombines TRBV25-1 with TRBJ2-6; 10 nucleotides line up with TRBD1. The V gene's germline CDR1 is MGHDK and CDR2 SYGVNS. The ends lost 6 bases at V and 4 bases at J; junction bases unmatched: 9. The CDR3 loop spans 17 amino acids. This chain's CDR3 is CASSPGQGRSGANVLTF. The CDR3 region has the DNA TGTGCCAGCAGCCCGGGACAGGGGCGCTCAGGGGCCAACGTCCTGACTTTC.

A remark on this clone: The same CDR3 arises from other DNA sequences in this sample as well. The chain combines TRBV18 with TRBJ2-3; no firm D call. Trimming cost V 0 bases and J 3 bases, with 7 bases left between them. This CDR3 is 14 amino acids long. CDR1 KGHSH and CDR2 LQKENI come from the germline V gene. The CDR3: CASSPPSGTDTQYF. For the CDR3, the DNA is TGTGCCAGCTCACCACCGTCGGGTACAGATACGCAGTATTTT.

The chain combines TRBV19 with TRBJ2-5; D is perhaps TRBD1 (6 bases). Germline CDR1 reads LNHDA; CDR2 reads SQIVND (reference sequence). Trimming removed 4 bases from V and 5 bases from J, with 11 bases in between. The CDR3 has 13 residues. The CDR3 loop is CASSTTGWETQYF. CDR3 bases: TGTGCCAGTAGTACAACAGGGTGGGAGACCCAGTACTTC.

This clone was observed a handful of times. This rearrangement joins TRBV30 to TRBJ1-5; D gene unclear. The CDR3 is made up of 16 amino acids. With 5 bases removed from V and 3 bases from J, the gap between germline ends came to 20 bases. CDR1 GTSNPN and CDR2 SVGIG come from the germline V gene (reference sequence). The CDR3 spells CAWVREQFGNNQPQHF. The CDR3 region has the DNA TGTGCCTGGGTCCGGGAGCAGTTCGGGAACAATCAGCCCCAGCATTTT.

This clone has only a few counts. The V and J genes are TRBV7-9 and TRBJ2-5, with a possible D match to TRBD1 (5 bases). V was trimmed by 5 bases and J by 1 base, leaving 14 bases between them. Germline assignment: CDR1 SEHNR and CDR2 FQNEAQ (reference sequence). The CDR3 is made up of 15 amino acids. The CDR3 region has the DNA TGTGCCAGCAGCAGGGCTGCAGGGTCCCAAGAGACCCAGTACTTC. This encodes CASSRAAGSQETQYF.

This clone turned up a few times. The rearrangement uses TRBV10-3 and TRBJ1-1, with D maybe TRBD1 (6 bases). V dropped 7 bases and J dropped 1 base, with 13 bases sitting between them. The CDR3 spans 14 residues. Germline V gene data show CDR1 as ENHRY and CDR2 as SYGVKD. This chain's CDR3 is CAITPGTQNTEAFF. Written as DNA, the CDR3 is TGTGCCATCACTCCGGGGACACAGAACACTGAAGCTTTCTTT.

The CDR3 region has the DNA TGTGCCAGCAGTGAGGACAGGGGTACTGGCTACACCTTC. Residues: CASSEDRGTGYTF. V gene TRBV2 combines with J gene TRBJ1-2, with 9 bases aligning to TRBD1. Losses at the gene ends were 3 bases for V and 7 bases for J; bases not matched to a gene: 3. This CDR3 has 13 residues. Germline loops: CDR1 SNHLY, CDR2 FYNNEI.

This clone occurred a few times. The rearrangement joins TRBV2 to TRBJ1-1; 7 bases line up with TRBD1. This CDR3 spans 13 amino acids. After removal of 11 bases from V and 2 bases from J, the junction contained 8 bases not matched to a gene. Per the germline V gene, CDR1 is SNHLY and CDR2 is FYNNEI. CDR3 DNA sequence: TGTGCCGTACAGACAGGGACAAACACTGAAGCTTTCTTT. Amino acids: CAVQTGTNTEAFF.